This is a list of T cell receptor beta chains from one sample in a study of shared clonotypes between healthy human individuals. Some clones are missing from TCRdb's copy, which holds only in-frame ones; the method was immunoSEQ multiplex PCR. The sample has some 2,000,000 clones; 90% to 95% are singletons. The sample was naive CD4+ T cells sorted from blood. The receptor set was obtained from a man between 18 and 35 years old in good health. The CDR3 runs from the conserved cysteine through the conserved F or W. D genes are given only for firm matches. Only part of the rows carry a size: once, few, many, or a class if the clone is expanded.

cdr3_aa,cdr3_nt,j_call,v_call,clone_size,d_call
CASSGYRARSYNEQFF,TGTGCCAGCAGTGGCTACCGGGCCCGATCCTACAATGAGCAGTTCTTC,TRBJ2-1,TRBV6-1,.,.
CASSFPLGGPRCEQFF,TGTGCCAGCAGCTTCCCTCTGGGGGGCCCCCGTTGTGAGCAGTTCTTC,TRBJ2-1,TRBV11-3,.,.
CASSLDILSYEQYF,TGCGCCAGCAGCTTGGACATCCTTAGCTACGAGCAGTACTTC,TRBJ2-7,TRBV5-1,.,.
CASSSGLQETQYF,TGTGCCAGCAGTTCGGGCCTACAAGAGACCCAGTACTTC,TRBJ2-5,TRBV27,.,.
CASSLMDSHLEAFF,TGTGCCAGCAGCTTGATGGATTCGCACTTAGAAGCTTTCTTT,TRBJ1-1,TRBV5-4,.,.
CASSTGPNYEQYF,TGTGCCAGCAGTACGGGACCAAACTACGAGCAGTACTTC,TRBJ2-7,TRBV6-1,.,.
CASSLVTEAFF,TGTGCCAGCAGCTTAGTGACTGAAGCTTTCTTT,TRBJ1-1,TRBV11-2,.,.
CASSAGTGDTGELFF,TGTGCCAGCAGCGCCGGGACAGGGGACACCGGGGAGCTGTTTTTT,TRBJ2-2,TRBV7-9,.,TRBD1
CASSADGVNEQYF,TGTGCCAGTAGTGCCGACGGGGTGAACGAGCAGTACTTC,TRBJ2-7,TRBV19,.,.
CASSPPGSLYGYTF,TGTGCCAGCAGTCCACCTGGCAGTTTATATGGCTACACCTTC,TRBJ1-2,TRBV6-1,.,.
CAASSGGNSNQPQHF,TGTGCCGCTTCATCAGGAGGGAATAGCAATCAGCCCCAGCATTTT,TRBJ1-5,TRBV10-3,.,.
CASSLSPDSNQPQHF,TGCGCCAGCAGCTTGTCACCGGATAGCAATCAGCCCCAGCATTTT,TRBJ1-5,TRBV5-1,.,.
CASSYSQGTETQYF,TGTGCCAGCAGCTACTCACAGGGGACGGAGACCCAGTACTTC,TRBJ2-5,TRBV11-2,.,TRBD1
CASSQEQGNEQFF,TGCGCCAGCAGCCAAGAACAGGGAAATGAGCAGTTCTTC,TRBJ2-1,TRBV4-3,.,.
CASSLQGFANEKLFF,TGTGCCAGCAGCCTACAGGGGTTTGCTAATGAAAAACTGTTTTTT,TRBJ1-4,TRBV7-2,.,TRBD1
CASSAPPSDEQFF,TGTGCCAGCAGCGCACCCCCGTCGGATGAGCAGTTCTTC,TRBJ2-1,TRBV11-3,.,.
CSASIPDTQYF,TGCAGTGCTTCTATTCCCGATACGCAGTATTTT,TRBJ2-3,TRBV20-1,.,.
CAISELSGIGYEQYF,TGTGCCATCAGTGAGCTTTCAGGGATCGGCTACGAGCAGTACTTC,TRBJ2-7,TRBV10-3,.,.
CASSLVGTGTYGYTF,TGTGCCAGCAGCTTGGTCGGGACAGGCACCTATGGCTACACCTTC,TRBJ1-2,TRBV7-2,.,TRBD1
CAGSNQYGYTF,TGTGCCGGCTCCAACCAATATGGCTACACCTTC,TRBJ1-2,TRBV28,.,.
CASSLARGLEGTDTQYF,TGTGCCAGCAGCTTAGCGAGGGGACTAGAAGGCACAGATACGCAGTATTTT,TRBJ2-3,TRBV7-6,.,TRBD2
CASSFETGGNTIYF,TGCGCCAGCAGCTTCGAGACAGGGGGAAACACCATATATTTT,TRBJ1-3,TRBV5-1,.,TRBD1
CASSLRAGGTYEQYF,TGCGCCAGCAGCTTGAGAGCAGGGGGCACGTACGAGCAGTACTTC,TRBJ2-7,TRBV5-1,.,TRBD1
CASSLDRGSQPQHF,TGTGCCAGCAGCTTGGACAGGGGCAGTCAGCCCCAGCATTTT,TRBJ1-5,TRBV7-2,once,TRBD1
CASSRGLAGAREQYF,TGTGCCAGCAGCCGGGGACTAGCGGGAGCGCGCGAGCAGTACTTC,TRBJ2-7,TRBV11-2,.,TRBD2
CAISESKTLNTEAFF,TGTGCCATCAGTGAGTCAAAGACCTTGAACACTGAAGCTTTCTTT,TRBJ1-1,TRBV10-3,.,.
CSVESSSTDTQYF,TGCAGCGTTGAGAGCTCTAGCACAGATACGCAGTATTTT,TRBJ2-3,TRBV29-1,.,.
CASSARGKNTEAFF,TGTGCCAGCAGCGCGAGAGGGAAGAACACTGAAGCTTTCTTT,TRBJ1-1,TRBV5-8,.,.
CASSLQDRWREQYF,TGTGCCAGCAGCTTACAAGACAGGTGGCGGGAGCAGTACTTC,TRBJ2-7,TRBV7-9,.,.
CASSPPPGGNTIYF,TGTGCCAGCTCACCACCTCCCGGCGGAAACACCATATATTTT,TRBJ1-3,TRBV18,.,.
CAISDWQGDTEAFF,TGTGCCATCAGTGATTGGCAGGGGGACACTGAAGCTTTCTTT,TRBJ1-1,TRBV10-3,.,TRBD1
CAWSVSRDEGQYF,TGTGCCTGGAGTGTGTCCCGGGACGAGGGCCAGTACTTC,TRBJ2-5,TRBV30,.,.
CASSLIVAGPSGANVLTF,TGTGCTAGCAGCTTAATCGTTGCCGGGCCCTCTGGGGCCAACGTCCTGACTTTC,TRBJ2-6,TRBV7-7,.,.
CASSLEGYGYTF,TGTGCCAGCAGCTTAGAAGGTTATGGCTACACCTTC,TRBJ1-2,TRBV7-9,.,.
CASSLRSAGRANEKLFF,TGCGCCAGCAGCTTGAGATCCGCAGGAAGGGCTAATGAAAAACTGTTTTTT,TRBJ1-4,TRBV5-1,.,.
CASSRISGNTIYF,TGTGCCAGCAGCCGGATCTCTGGAAACACCATATATTTT,TRBJ1-3,TRBV6-5,.,.
CASSRTPPGSYEQYF,TGTGCCAGCAGCCGGACACCCCCTGGCTCCTACGAGCAGTACTTC,TRBJ2-7,TRBV5-6,.,.
CASKSGGYTGELFF,TGTGCCAGCAAAAGCGGGGGGTACACCGGGGAGCTGTTTTTT,TRBJ2-2,TRBV28,.,TRBD2
CASRKPGAPEQYF,TGTGCCAGCAGGAAACCGGGGGCGCCCGAGCAGTACTTC,TRBJ2-7,TRBV6-5,.,.
CASSTAQGYEQYF,TGTGCCAGCAGCACCGCTCAGGGTTACGAGCAGTACTTC,TRBJ2-7,TRBV9,.,.
CASRNAQSKNEKLFF,TGTGCCAGCAGAAATGCACAGAGTAAAAATGAAAAACTGTTTTTT,TRBJ1-4,TRBV6-6,once,.
CASGQPKETQYF,TGTGCCAGCGGGCAGCCTAAAGAGACCCAGTACTTC,TRBJ2-5,TRBV6-5,.,.
CAWSDVGGGSGKLFF,TGTGCCTGGAGTGATGTAGGAGGAGGGTCTGGAAAACTGTTTTTT,TRBJ1-4,TRBV30,.,.
CASSLESGSNQPQHF,TGCGCCAGCAGCTTGGAGAGTGGTAGCAATCAGCCCCAGCATTTT,TRBJ1-5,TRBV5-1,.,.
CASSGWDHSYNEQFF,TGTGCCAGTAGTGGGTGGGACCACTCCTACAATGAGCAGTTCTTC,TRBJ2-1,TRBV19,.,.
CASSLAQDLQETQYF,TGTGCCAGCAGCTTAGCTCAGGACCTCCAAGAGACCCAGTACTTC,TRBJ2-5,TRBV7-6,.,.
CATRDGEGVYEQYF,TGTGCCACCCGAGACGGCGAGGGGGTCTACGAGCAGTACTTC,TRBJ2-7,TRBV10-3,.,.
CASRAGAKFRNTGELFF,TGTGCCAGTAGGGCGGGAGCGAAGTTCCGAAACACCGGGGAGCTGTTTTTT,TRBJ2-2,TRBV19,.,TRBD2
CASSQTSGRYNEQFF,TGTGCCAGCAGCCAGACTAGCGGGAGATACAATGAGCAGTTCTTC,TRBJ2-1,TRBV6-6,.,TRBD2
CASSLPPSSTDTQYF,TGCGCCAGCAGCTTACCCCCAAGTAGCACAGATACGCAGTATTTT,TRBJ2-3,TRBV5-1,.,.
CATLWDRGRGGNQPQHF,TGTGCCACCCTTTGGGACAGGGGGCGAGGGGGCAATCAGCCCCAGCATTTT,TRBJ1-5,TRBV15,.,TRBD1
CASSVAWGNYEQYF,TGTGCCAGCAGCGTAGCGTGGGGTAACTACGAGCAGTACTTC,TRBJ2-7,TRBV9,.,.
CSVGRSGGEVKTQYF,TGCAGCGTTGGTCGGAGCGGGGGGGAGGTGAAGACCCAGTACTTC,TRBJ2-5,TRBV29-1,once,TRBD2
CASSKRSTEAFF,TGTGCCAGTAGTAAGCGGAGCACTGAAGCTTTCTTT,TRBJ1-1,TRBV19,.,.
CASQTGGNYGYTF,TGTGCCAGTCAGACAGGGGGCAACTATGGCTACACCTTC,TRBJ1-2,TRBV19,.,TRBD1